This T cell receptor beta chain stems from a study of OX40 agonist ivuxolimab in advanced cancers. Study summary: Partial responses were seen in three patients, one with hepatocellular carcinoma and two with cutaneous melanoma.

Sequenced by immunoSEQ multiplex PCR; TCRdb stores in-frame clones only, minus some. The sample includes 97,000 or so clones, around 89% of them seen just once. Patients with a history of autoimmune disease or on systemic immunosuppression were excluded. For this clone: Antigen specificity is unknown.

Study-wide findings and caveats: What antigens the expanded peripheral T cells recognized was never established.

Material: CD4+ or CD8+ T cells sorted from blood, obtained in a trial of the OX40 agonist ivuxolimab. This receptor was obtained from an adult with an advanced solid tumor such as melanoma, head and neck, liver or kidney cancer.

The CDR3 region is CASSLGPNVGETQYF. CDR3 sequence (DNA): TGTGCCAGCAGCTTAGGACCCAACGTAGGGGAGACCCAGTACTTC. The genes are TRBV7-6 and TRBJ2-5; D not resolved. Trimming removed 1 base at V and 5 bases at J, with 14 bases between. This CDR3 is 15 amino acids long. The germline V gene has CDR1 SGHVS and CDR2 FNYEAQ.